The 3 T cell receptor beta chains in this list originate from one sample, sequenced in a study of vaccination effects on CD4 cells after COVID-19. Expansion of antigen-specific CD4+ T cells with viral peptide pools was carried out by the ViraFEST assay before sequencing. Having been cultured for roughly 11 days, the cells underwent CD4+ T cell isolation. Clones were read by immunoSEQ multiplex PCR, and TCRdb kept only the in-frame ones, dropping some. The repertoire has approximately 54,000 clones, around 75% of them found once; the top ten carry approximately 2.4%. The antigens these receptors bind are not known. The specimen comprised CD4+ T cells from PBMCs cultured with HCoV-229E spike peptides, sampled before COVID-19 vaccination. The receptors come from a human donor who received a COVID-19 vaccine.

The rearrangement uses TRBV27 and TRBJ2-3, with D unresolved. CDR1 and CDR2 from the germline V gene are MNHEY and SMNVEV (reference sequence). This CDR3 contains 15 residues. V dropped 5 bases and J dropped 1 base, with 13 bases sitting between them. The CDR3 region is CASSRQASGTDTQYF. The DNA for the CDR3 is TGTGCCAGCAGTCGCCAGGCATCTGGCACAGATACGCAGTATTTT.

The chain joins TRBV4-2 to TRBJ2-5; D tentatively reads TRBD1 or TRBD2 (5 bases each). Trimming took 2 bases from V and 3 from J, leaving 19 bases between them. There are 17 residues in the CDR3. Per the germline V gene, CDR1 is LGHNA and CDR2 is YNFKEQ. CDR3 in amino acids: CASSQYPGTTNKETQYF. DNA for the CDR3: TGTGCCAGCAGCCAATATCCCGGGACCACCAACAAAGAGACCCAGTACTTC.

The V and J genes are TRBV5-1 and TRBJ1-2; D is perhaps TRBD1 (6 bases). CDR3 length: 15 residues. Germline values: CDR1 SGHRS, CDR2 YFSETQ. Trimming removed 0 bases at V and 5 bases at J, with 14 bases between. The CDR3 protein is CASSLDGRGGYGYTF. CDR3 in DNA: TGCGCCAGCAGCTTGGACGGCAGGGGAGGGTATGGCTACACCTTC.